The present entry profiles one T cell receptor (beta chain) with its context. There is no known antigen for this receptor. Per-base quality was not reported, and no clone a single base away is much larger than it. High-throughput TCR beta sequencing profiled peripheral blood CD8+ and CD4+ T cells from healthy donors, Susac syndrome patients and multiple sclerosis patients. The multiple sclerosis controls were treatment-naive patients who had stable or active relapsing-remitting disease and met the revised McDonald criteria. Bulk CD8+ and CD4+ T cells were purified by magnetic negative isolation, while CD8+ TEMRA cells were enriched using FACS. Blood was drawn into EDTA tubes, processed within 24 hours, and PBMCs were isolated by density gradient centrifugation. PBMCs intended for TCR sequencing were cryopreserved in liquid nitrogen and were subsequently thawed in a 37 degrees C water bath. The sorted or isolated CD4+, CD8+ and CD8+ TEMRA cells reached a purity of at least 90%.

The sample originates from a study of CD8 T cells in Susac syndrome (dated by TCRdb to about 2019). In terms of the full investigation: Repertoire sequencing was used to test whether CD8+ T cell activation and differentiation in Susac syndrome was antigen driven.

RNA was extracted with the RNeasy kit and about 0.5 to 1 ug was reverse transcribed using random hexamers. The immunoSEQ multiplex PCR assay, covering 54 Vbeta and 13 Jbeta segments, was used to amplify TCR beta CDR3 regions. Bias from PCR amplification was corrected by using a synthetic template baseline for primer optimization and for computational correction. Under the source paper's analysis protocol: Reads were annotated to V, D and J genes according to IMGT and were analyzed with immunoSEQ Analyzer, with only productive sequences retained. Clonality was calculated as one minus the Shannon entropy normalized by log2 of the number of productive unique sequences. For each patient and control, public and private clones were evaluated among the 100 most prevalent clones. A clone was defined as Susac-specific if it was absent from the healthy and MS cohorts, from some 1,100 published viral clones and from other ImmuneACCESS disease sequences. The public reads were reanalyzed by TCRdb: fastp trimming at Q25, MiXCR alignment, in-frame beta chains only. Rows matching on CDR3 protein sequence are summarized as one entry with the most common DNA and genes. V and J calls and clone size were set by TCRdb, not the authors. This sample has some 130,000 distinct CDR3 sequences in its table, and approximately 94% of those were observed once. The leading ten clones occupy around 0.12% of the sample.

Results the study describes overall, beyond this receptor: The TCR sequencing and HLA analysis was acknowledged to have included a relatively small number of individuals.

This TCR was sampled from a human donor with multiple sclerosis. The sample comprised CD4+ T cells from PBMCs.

The DNA reads TGTGCCTGGGTTGATGAGACCCAGTACTTC. Translated, this is CAWVDETQYF. Recombination connected TRBV30 to TRBJ2-5, with the identity of the D gene unclear. Trimming removed 5 bases from V and 5 bases from J, leaving 6 bases between the germline ends. Looking up the germline V gene (reference sequence) yields CDR1 GTSNPN and CDR2 SVGIG. The CDR3 spans 10 residues, from the cysteine through the phenylalanine. The CDR3 DNA has 30 bases and is translated from base 1.